This is a list of T cell receptor beta chains from one sample in a study of cytomegalovirus exposure and HLA in healthy donors. Libraries were prepared by immunoSEQ multiplex PCR; TCRdb keeps only in-frame clonotypes and omits some of them. Among about 85,000 clones listed, over 70% were seen once. The material sequenced was PBMCs. The receptors originated from a man aged 50 or older in good health and CMV-seropositive. Each CDR3 is given with its conserved first and last residue. Each record gives: V gene, D gene, J gene, clone size, CDR3 DNA, CDR3 protein. D genes are given only for firm matches. Size values are once, few and many counts, or a class for expanded clones, and some rows have none.

>TRBV5-1|.|TRBJ2-7|.
TGCGCCAGCAGCTTGGGGCTTACCTACGAGCAGTACTTC
CASSLGLTYEQYF
>TRBV14|.|TRBJ1-4|.
TGTGCCAGCAGCCAAAGACAGACAGCTAATGAAAAACTGTTTTTT
CASSQRQTANEKLFF
>TRBV30|.|TRBJ2-4|.
TGTGCCTGGAGTCAGCGGTACGCCAAAAACAGTCAGTACTTC
CAWSQRYAKNSQYF
>TRBV4-1|TRBD1|TRBJ1-4|.
TGCGCCAGCAGCCCGGACAGGGGTGGAGAAAAACTGTTTTTT
CASSPDRGGEKLFF
>TRBV19|.|TRBJ1-4|.
TGTGCCAGTAGCGACAACTGGGGGGCAACTAATGAAAAACTGTTTTTT
CASSDNWGATNEKLFF
>TRBV10-3|.|TRBJ2-3|.
TGTGCCATCAGCGACGACTATGGGAGCTCGAAAGGAGATACGCAGTATTTT
CAISDDYGSSKGDTQYF
>TRBV6-6|TRBD1|TRBJ1-5|once
TGTGCCAGCGACAGGGGAGGGGGCAATCAGCCCCAGCATTTT
CASDRGGGNQPQHF
>TRBV7-9|.|TRBJ1-4|.
TGTGCCAGCAGCTCGGGGACTGGAAATGAAAAACTGTTTTTT
CASSSGTGNEKLFF
>TRBV29-1|.|TRBJ2-7|.
TGCAGCGTTGGTGGCAGGGGATACGAGCAGTACTTC
CSVGGRGYEQYF
>TRBV27|.|TRBJ2-1|.
TGTGCCAGCAGGACATACAATGAGCAGTTCTTC
CASRTYNEQFF
>TRBV10-3|TRBD1|TRBJ2-2|once
TGTGCCATCAGGCCAACAGGGGGGATCGGCACCGGGGAGCTGTTTTTT
CAIRPTGGIGTGELFF
>TRBV6-5|TRBD1|TRBJ1-1|.
TGTGCCAGCAGTTCTCCGGGACAGGGTGAAGTTTTCTTT
CASSSPGQGEVFF
>TRBV6-5|TRBD1|TRBJ1-5|.
TGTGCCAGCAGTTACTCGTCAGGGGGCAACAATCAGCCCCAGCATTTT
CASSYSSGGNNQPQHF
>TRBV19|TRBD1|TRBJ1-2|.
TGTGCCAGCTCCTGGGGACAGGGGGACTATGGCTACACCTTC
CASSWGQGDYGYTF
>TRBV7-9|TRBD1|TRBJ2-7|.
TGTGCCAGCAGCTTACGGGACAGGGGTTACGAGCAGTACTTC
CASSLRDRGYEQYF
>TRBV11-2|TRBD1|TRBJ2-7|.
TGTGCCAGCAGCTTTACTCGAGGGACAGGGGCCTACGAGCAGTACTTC
CASSFTRGTGAYEQYF
>TRBV11-2|.|TRBJ2-4|once
TGTGCCAGCAATAACAGGGATGCCAGCATTCAGTACTTC
CASNNRDASIQYF
>TRBV7-9|.|TRBJ1-5|.
TGTTCCAGCAGCCCAGGGGTCCTCGGGCAGCCCCAGCATTTT
CSSSPGVLGQPQHF
>TRBV25-1|TRBD2|TRBJ2-2|.
TGTGCCAGCAGTGGATTCGGACTAGCGGGAGCGAGATCCGGGGAGCTGTTTTTT
CASSGFGLAGARSGELFF
>TRBV20-1|.|TRBJ2-5|.
TGCAGTGCCCCTTTAGCGGAGACCCAGTACTTC
CSAPLAETQYF
>TRBV6-6|.|TRBJ2-1|.
TGTGCCAGCAGCCTGACTAAAATTGAGCAGTTCTTC
CASSLTKIEQFF
>TRBV18|TRBD1|TRBJ2-4|.
TGTGCCAGCTCACTGGAGACAGGGGAAAACATTCAGTACTTC
CASSLETGENIQYF
>TRBV19|TRBD2|TRBJ2-7|.
TGTGCCAGTAGTCCTCTAGCGGGAAACTCCTACGAGCAGTACTTC
CASSPLAGNSYEQYF
>TRBV9|TRBD2|TRBJ2-1|.
TGTGCCAGCAGCGCGGGACTAGCGGGTCGTAGCTCCTACAATGAGCAGTTCTTC
CASSAGLAGRSSYNEQFF
>TRBV5-1|.|TRBJ2-3|.
TGCGCCAGCAGCCTGGGGCAGAACACAGATACGCAGTATTTT
CASSLGQNTDTQYF
>TRBV19|TRBD1|TRBJ2-1|.
TGTGCCAGTAGTATCTATAGGTCGGGACAGGGCAATGAGCAGTTCTTC
CASSIYRSGQGNEQFF
>TRBV6-4|.|TRBJ1-3|.
TGTGCCAGCAGTGACACTAAGACAGGCTCTGGAAACACCATATATTTT
CASSDTKTGSGNTIYF
>TRBV9|TRBD2|TRBJ2-7|.
TGTGCCAGCAGCCTTACTAGCGGGAGTGGCTTCGAGCAGTACTTC
CASSLTSGSGFEQYF
>TRBV20-1|.|TRBJ2-5|.
TGCAGTGCTAACGAGGGAGAGACCCAGTACTTC
CSANEGETQYF
>TRBV2|TRBD2|TRBJ2-1|.
TGTGCCAGCAGTGAATCCCCTAGCGGGACCCACAATGAGCAGTTCTTC
CASSESPSGTHNEQFF
>TRBV29-1|TRBD2|TRBJ2-1|once
TGCAGCGTTGGTGTGACTAGCGGGAGAAATGAGCAGTTCTTC
CSVGVTSGRNEQFF
>TRBV6-1|TRBD1|TRBJ1-5|.
TGTGCCAGTGGGACAGGGTATAATCAGCCCCAGCATTTT
CASGTGYNQPQHF
>TRBV6-1|TRBD2|TRBJ2-3|.
TGTGCCAGCAGTGAAGATGATTGGAACGATCCAGGGACTAGCGGGATATATATTGGTACGCAGTATTTT
CASSEDDWNDPGTSGIYIGTQYF